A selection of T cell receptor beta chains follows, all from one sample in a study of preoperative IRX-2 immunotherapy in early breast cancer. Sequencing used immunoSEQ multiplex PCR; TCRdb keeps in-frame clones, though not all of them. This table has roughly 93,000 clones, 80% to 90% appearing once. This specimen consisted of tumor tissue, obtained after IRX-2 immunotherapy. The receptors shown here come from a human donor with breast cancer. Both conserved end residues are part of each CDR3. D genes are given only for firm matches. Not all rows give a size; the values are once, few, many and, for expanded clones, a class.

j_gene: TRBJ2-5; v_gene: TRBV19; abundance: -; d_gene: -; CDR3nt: TGTGCCAGTAGCTCGTCAGGGTCGGGCCTGAAGACCCAGTACTTC; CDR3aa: CASSSSGSGLKTQYF
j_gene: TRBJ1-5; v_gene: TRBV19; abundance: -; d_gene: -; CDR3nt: TGTGCCAGTTCCCCCGGACCCTCCGGGGGCCGCAATCAGCCCCAGCATTTT; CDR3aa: CASSPGPSGGRNQPQHF
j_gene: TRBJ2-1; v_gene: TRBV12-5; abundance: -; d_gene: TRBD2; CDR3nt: TGTGCTAGTGGTTCCAAGACTAGCAAGGTTGGTAGATCCTACAATGAGCAGTTCTTC; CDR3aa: CASGSKTSKVGRSYNEQFF
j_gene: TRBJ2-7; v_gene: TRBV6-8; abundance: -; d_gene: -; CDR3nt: TGTGCCAGCAGTTCGACAGGAGGGGCAACCTACGAGCAGTACTTC; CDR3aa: CASSSTGGATYEQYF
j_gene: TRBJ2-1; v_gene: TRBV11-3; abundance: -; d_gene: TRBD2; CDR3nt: TGTGCCAGCAGCTTATCTAGCGGGACCTACAATGAGCAGTTCTTC; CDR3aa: CASSLSSGTYNEQFF
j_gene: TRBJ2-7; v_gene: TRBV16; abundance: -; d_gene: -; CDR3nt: TGTGCCAGCAGAGGACAGCCCTCCTACGAGCAGTACTTC; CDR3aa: CASRGQPSYEQYF
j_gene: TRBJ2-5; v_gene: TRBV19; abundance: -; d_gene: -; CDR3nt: TGTGCCAGTAATCCGCATAGAGGGGGGATCGAGACCCAGTACTTC; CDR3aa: CASNPHRGGIETQYF
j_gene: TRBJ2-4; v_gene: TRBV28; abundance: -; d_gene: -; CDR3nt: TGTGCCAGCAGTTTTGGTCGGAACATTCAGTACTTC; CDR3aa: CASSFGRNIQYF
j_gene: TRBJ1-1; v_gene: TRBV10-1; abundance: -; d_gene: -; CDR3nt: TGCGCCAGCAGCCGGGATCTGAACACTGAAGCTTTCTTT; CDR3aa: CASSRDLNTEAFF
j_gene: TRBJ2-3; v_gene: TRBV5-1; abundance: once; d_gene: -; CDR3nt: TGCGCCAGCAGCTCCGCAGGGGATCACACAGATACGCAGTATTTT; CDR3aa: CASSSAGDHTDTQYF